This T cell receptor beta chain was observed in a study of a mutant IDH1 vaccine in newly diagnosed glioma. In the study overall: Vaccination began 4-6 weeks post radiotherapy alone, or with temozolomide cycles. Sex among treated patients split approximately 62% male, roughly 40% female; mean age was roughly 42 years.

This clone was seen a single time. Its antigen remains unidentified. V lost 0 bases and J lost 0; bases outside the gene matches: 23. Germline V lookup: CDR1 LGHNA, CDR2 YNFKEQ. This CDR3 spans 24 amino acids. The time point was: week 11, during vaccination. All doses held 300 ug of mutant IDH1 20-mer peptide, with topical imiquimod. Study results and limitations: There seemed to be no relation between pseudoprogression and changes in top peripheral T cell clonotypes. Patients showed vaccine-induced immune responses at a rate of more than 80%.

Method: immunoSEQ multiplex PCR; TCRdb's copy keeps in-frame clones and lacks some. The sample contains about 52,000 clones, roughly 90% of which appear only once. The sequence was obtained from a man in his fifties with glioma. The source material was PBMCs, sampled from a glioma patient whose treatment included an IDH1 peptide vaccine. The chain combines TRBV4-2 with TRBJ2-4; 10 bases are a match to TRBD2. Here the CDR3 DNA reads TGTGCCAGCAGCCAAGATTTAGAGCGGGGGTTTAGCGGGGGGCTCATAATAGCCAAAAACATTCAGTACTTC. It yields the protein CASSQDLERGFSGGLIIAKNIQYF.